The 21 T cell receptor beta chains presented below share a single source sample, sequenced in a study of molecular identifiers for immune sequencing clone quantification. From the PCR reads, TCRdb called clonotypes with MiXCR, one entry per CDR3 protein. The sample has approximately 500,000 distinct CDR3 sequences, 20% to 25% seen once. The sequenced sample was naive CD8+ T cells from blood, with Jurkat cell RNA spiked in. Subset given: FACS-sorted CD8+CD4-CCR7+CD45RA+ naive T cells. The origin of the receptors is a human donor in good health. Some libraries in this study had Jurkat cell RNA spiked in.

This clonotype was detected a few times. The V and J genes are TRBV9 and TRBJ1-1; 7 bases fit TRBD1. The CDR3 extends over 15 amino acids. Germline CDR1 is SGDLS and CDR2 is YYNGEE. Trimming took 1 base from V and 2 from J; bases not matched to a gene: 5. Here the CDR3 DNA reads TGTGCCAGCAGCGTAAGTGCAGGGGGAAACACTGAAGCTTTCTTT. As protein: CASSVSAGGNTEAFF.

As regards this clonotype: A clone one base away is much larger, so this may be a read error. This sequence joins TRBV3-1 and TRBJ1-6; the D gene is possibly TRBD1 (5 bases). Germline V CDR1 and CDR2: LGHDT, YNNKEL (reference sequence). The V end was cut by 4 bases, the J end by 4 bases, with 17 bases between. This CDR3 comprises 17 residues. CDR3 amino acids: CASSRETGPEYNSPLHF. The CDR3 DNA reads TGTGCCAGCAGCCGAGAAACGGGGCCGGAATATAATTCACCCCTCCACTTT. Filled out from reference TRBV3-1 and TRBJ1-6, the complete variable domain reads DTAVSQTPKYLVTQMGNDKSIKCEQNLGHDTMYWYKQDSKKFLKIMFSYNNKELIINETVPNRFSPKSPDKAHLNLHINSLELGDSAVYFCASSRETGPEYNSPLHFGNGTRLTVT.

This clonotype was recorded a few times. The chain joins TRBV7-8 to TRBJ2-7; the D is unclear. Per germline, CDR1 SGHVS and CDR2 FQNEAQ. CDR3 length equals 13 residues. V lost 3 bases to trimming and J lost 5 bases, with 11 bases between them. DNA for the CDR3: TGTGCCAGCAGCTTTCTCCTCCCCCACGAGCAGTACTTC. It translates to CASSFLLPHEQYF.

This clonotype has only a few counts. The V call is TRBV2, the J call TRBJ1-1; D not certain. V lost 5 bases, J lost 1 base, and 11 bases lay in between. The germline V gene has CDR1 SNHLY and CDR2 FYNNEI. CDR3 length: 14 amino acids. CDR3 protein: CASSSPLQNTEAFF. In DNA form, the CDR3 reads TGTGCCAGCAGTTCTCCACTTCAGAACACTGAAGCTTTCTTT.

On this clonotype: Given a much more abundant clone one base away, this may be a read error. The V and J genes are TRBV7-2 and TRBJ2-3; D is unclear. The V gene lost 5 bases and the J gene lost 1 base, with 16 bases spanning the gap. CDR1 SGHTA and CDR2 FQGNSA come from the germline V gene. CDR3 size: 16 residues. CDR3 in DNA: TGTGCCAGCAGCATTCAGCCAAGAGGAGGCACAGATACGCAGTATTTT. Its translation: CASSIQPRGGTDTQYF.

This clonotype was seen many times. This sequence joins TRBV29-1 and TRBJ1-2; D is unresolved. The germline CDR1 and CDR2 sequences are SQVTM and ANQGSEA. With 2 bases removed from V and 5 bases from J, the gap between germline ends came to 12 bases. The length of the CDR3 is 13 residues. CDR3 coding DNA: TGCAGCGTTGAAACGCCGCTCCTTTATGGCTACACCTTC. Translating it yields CSVETPLLYGYTF.

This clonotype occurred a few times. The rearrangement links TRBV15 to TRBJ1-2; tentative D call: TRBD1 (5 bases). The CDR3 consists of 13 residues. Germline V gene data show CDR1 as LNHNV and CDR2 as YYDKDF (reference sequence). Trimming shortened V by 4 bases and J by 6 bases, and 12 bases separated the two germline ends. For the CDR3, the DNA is TGTGCCACCAGCATATGGGGGAAGGATGGCTACACCTTC. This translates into CATSIWGKDGYTF.

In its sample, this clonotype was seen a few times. The CDR3 sequence: CASTASGAGYYGYTF. The CDR3 region has the DNA TGTGCCAGTACCGCTTCGGGGGCTGGATACTATGGCTACACCTTC. V gene TRBV19 combines with J gene TRBJ1-2, with D perhaps matching TRBD1 (6 bases). This CDR3 spans 15 amino acids. The germline V and J ends were trimmed by 7 bases and 3 bases, with 18 bases remaining between them. The germline V gene has CDR1 LNHDA and CDR2 SQIVND (reference sequence). The full variable domain, rest sourced from reference TRBV19 and TRBJ1-2, is DGGITQSPKYLFRKEGQNVTLSCEQNLNHDAMYWYRQDPGQGLRLIYYSQIVNDFQKGDIAEGYSVSREKKESFPLTVTSAQKNPTAFYLCASTASGAGYYGYTFGSGTRLTVV.

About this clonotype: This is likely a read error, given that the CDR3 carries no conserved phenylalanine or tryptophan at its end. Here the CDR3 DNA reads TGCGCCAGCAGCTTGGGACAGGGTTCCGTCTACGAGCAGTACTCC. Its protein product is CASSLGQGSVYEQYS. The chain recombines TRBV5-1 with TRBJ2-7; 7 positions agree with TRBD1. This CDR3 has 15 residues. The junction had 6 bases not matched to a gene; V was cut back by 0 bases and J by 3 bases. Germline V gene data show CDR1 as SGHRS and CDR2 as YFSETQ.

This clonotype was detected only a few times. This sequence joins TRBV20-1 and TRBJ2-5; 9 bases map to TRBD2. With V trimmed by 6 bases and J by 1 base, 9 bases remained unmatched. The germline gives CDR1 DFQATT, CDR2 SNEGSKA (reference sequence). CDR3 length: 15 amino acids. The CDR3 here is CSAQSQRGVQETQYF. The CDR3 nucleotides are TGCAGTGCCCAGTCCCAGCGGGGGGTCCAAGAGACCCAGTACTTC.

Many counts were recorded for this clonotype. CDR3 DNA: TGCGCCAGCAAGGCTAGCGGCTTCTACGAGCAGTACTTC. As protein: CASKASGFYEQYF. The rearrangement links TRBV5-1 to TRBJ2-7, with 7 bases identical to TRBD2. The germline V gene encodes CDR1 SGHRS and CDR2 YFSETQ. Trimming removed 6 bases from V and 3 bases from J; junction bases left unmatched: 6. This CDR3 has 13 residues.

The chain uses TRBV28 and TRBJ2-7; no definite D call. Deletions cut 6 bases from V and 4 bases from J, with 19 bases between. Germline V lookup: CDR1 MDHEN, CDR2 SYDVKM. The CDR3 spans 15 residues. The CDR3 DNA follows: TGTGCCAGCAGCCCCTTTCTCAGCGCCAGTTACGAGCAGTACTTC. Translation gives CASSPFLSASYEQYF. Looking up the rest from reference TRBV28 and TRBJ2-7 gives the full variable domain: DVKVTQSSRYLVKRTGEKVFLECVQDMDHENMFWYRQDPGLGLRLIYFSYDVKMKEKGDIPEGYSVSREKKERFSLILESASTNQTSMYLCASSPFLSASYEQYFGPGTRLTVT.

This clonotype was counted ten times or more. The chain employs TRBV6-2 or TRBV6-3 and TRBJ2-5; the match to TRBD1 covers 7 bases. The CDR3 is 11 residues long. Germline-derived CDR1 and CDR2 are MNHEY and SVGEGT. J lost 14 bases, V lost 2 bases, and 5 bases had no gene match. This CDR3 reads CASSYGDRAYF. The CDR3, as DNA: TGTGCCAGCAGTTACGGCGACAGGGCTTACTTC.

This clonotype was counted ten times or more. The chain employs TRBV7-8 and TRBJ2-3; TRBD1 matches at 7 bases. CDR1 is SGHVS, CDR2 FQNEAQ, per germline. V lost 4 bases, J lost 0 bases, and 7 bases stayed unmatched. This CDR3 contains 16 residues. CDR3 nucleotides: TGTGCCAGCAGCTACGGACAGGAAGATAGCACAGATACGCAGTATTTT. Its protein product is CASSYGQEDSTDTQYF.

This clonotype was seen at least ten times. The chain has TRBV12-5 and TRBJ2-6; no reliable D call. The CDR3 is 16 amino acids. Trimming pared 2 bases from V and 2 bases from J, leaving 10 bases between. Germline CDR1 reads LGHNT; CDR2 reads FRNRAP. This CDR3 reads CASGLTTQPGANVLTF. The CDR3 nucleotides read TGTGCTAGTGGTTTGACAACCCAACCTGGGGCCAACGTCCTGACTTTC.

This chain's CDR3 is CASRHLQVELQYF. As DNA, the CDR3 is TGTGCCAGCAGACATCTACAAGTGGAGTTGCAGTACTTC. The chain recombines TRBV6-2 or TRBV6-3 with TRBJ2-7; no definite D call. Germline CDR1 MNHEY, CDR2 SVGEGT. This CDR3 has 13 residues. V lost 6 bases to trimming and J lost 9 bases, with 18 bases between them.

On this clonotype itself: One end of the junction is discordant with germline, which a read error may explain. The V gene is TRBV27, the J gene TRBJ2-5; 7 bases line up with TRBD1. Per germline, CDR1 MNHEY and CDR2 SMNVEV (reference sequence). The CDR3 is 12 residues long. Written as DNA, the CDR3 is TGTGCCAGCAGTCGAACACAGGGGACCCAGCACTTC. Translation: CASSRTQGTQHF.

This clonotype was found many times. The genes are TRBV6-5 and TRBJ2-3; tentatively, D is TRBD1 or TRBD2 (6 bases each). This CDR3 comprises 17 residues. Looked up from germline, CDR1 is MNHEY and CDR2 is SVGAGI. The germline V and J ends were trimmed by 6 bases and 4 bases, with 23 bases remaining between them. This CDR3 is CASRHLLRGAFADTQYF. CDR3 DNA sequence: TGTGCCAGCAGGCATCTACTTAGGGGGGCCTTCGCAGATACGCAGTATTTT.

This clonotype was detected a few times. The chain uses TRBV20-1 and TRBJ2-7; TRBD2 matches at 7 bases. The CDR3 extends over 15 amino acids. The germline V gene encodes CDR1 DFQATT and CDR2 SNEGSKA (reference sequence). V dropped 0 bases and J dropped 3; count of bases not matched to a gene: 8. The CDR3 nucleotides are TGCAGTGCTAGAGATCTTGCGGGAGTGGACTACGAGCAGTACTTC. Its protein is CSARDLAGVDYEQYF.

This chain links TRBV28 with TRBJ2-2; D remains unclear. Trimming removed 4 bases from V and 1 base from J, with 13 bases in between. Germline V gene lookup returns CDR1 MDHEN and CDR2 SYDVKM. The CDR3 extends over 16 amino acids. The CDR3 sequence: CASSYSISLNTGELFF. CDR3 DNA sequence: TGTGCCAGCAGTTACAGTATCTCCCTGAACACCGGGGAGCTGTTTTTT.

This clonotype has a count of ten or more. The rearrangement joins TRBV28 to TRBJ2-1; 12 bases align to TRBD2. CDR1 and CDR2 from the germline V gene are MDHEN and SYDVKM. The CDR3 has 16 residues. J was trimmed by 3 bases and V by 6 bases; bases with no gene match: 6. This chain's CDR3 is CASRRLAGVNYNEQFF. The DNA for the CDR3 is TGTGCCAGCAGACGACTAGCGGGAGTTAACTACAATGAGCAGTTCTTC.